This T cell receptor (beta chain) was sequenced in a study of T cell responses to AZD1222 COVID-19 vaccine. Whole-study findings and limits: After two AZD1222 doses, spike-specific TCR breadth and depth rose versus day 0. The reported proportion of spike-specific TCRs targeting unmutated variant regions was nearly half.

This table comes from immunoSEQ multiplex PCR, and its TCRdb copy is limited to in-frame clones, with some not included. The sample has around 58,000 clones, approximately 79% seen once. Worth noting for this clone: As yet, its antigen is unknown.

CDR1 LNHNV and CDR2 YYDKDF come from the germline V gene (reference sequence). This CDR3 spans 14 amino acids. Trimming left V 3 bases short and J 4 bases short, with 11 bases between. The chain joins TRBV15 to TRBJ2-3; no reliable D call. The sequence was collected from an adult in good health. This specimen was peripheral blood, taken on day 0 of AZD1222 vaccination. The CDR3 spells CATSSLPGPDTQYF. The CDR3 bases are TGTGCCACCAGCAGCCTACCCGGGCCAGATACGCAGTATTTT.